This is a list of T cell receptor beta chains from one sample in a study of vaccination and CD4 T cells after COVID-19. Their antigens remain unidentified. TCRdb independently ran MiXCR on the PCR reads; one entry per CDR3 protein. Of under 25,000 distinct CDR3 sequences listed, over 45% are singletons. Sequencing used cultured CD4+ T cells from blood. The receptors stem from a human donor with COVID-19. Each CDR3 is given with its conserved first and last residue. The D gene is left open where the match is weak. Clone size is given for some rows only: seen once, a few or many times, or a class if the clone is expanded.

D: -
size: -
V: TRBV7-3
J: TRBJ1-5
CDR3: CASSHHEGHLNQPQHF
DNA: TGTGCCAGCAGCCACCATGAAGGACACCTGAATCAGCCCCAGCATTTT

D: -
size: few
V: TRBV11-2
J: TRBJ1-5
CDR3: CASSGGENQPQHF
DNA: TGTGCCAGCAGCGGGGGCGAGAATCAGCCCCAGCATTTT

D: -
size: -
V: TRBV6-1
J: TRBJ2-7
CDR3: CASSLTPGVSYEQYF
DNA: TGTGCCAGCAGTCTCACCCCCGGAGTTTCCTACGAGCAGTACTTC

D: TRBD1
size: few
V: TRBV7-2
J: TRBJ1-5
CDR3: CASSLRQGGNQPQHF
DNA: TGTGCCAGCAGCTTGCGACAGGGCGGCAATCAGCCCCAGCATTTT

D: -
size: few
V: TRBV21-1
J: TRBJ1-2
CDR3: CASSKPVLLPRGGYTF
DNA: TGTGCCAGCAGCAAACCGGTGCTTCTACCCAGGGGTGGCTACACCTTC

D: -
size: few
V: TRBV7-3
J: TRBJ1-1
CDR3: CASSPRGYTEAFF
DNA: TGTGCCAGCAGCCCCCGGGGGTACACTGAAGCTTTCTTT

D: TRBD1
size: few
V: TRBV12-3/TRBV12-4
J: TRBJ1-2
CDR3: CASQGQGKYYGYTF
DNA: TGTGCCAGCCAGGGACAGGGCAAATACTATGGCTACACCTTC

D: -
size: -
V: TRBV27
J: TRBJ2-3
CDR3: CASSLHQSTDTQYF
DNA: TGTGCCAGCAGTTTACATCAGAGCACAGATACGCAGTATTTT

D: -
size: -
V: TRBV12-3/TRBV12-4
J: TRBJ2-1
CDR3: CASSLGWGSVNEQFF
DNA: TGTGCCAGCAGTTTAGGTTGGGGATCGGTCAATGAGCAGTTCTTC

D: TRBD1
size: -
V: TRBV27
J: TRBJ1-4
CDR3: CGSSTRQGLNEKLFF
DNA: TGTGGCAGCAGTACCAGACAGGGTCTAAATGAAAAACTGTTTTTT

D: -
size: -
V: TRBV5-1
J: TRBJ2-5
CDR3: CASSLGVHRDQETQYF
DNA: TGCGCCAGCAGCTTGGGTGTTCACAGGGACCAAGAGACCCAGTACTTC

D: TRBD1
size: -
V: TRBV12-3/TRBV12-4
J: TRBJ1-6
CDR3: CASSSVDRAYNSPLHF
DNA: TGTGCCAGCAGTTCTGTCGACAGGGCCTATAATTCACCCCTCCACTTT

D: -
size: few
V: TRBV2
J: TRBJ1-2
CDR3: CASTGEGRGYTF
DNA: TGTGCCAGCACCGGAGAAGGCCGTGGCTACACCTTC

D: -
size: few
V: TRBV5-4
J: TRBJ1-2
CDR3: CASSQEPANYGYTF
DNA: TGTGCCAGCAGCCAGGAGCCAGCTAACTATGGCTACACCTTC

D: -
size: -
V: TRBV20-1
J: TRBJ2-1
CDR3: CSARVGPGGYNEQFF
DNA: TGCAGTGCTAGAGTTGGGCCTGGCGGATACAATGAGCAGTTCTTC

D: TRBD1
size: few
V: TRBV6-1
J: TRBJ1-1
CDR3: CASSELDRVVTEAFF
DNA: TGTGCCAGCAGTGAATTGGACAGGGTGGTCACTGAAGCTTTCTTT

D: TRBD1
size: few
V: TRBV6-1
J: TRBJ1-1
CDR3: CASRGQGEAFF
DNA: TGTGCCAGCAGAGGACAGGGCGAGGCTTTCTTT

D: TRBD1
size: -
V: TRBV12-3/TRBV12-4
J: TRBJ1-1
CDR3: CASSFGRTGGHTEAFF
DNA: TGTGCCAGCAGTTTTGGGCGTACAGGGGGCCACACTGAAGCTTTCTTT

D: -
size: few
V: TRBV11-2
J: TRBJ1-3
CDR3: CASSLVNRGNTIYF
DNA: TGTGCCAGCAGCTTAGTCAACAGGGGAAACACCATATATTTT

D: -
size: -
V: TRBV28
J: TRBJ1-2
CDR3: CASSTSGRTYGYTF
DNA: TGTGCCAGCAGTACCTCGGGACGGACCTATGGCTACACCTTC